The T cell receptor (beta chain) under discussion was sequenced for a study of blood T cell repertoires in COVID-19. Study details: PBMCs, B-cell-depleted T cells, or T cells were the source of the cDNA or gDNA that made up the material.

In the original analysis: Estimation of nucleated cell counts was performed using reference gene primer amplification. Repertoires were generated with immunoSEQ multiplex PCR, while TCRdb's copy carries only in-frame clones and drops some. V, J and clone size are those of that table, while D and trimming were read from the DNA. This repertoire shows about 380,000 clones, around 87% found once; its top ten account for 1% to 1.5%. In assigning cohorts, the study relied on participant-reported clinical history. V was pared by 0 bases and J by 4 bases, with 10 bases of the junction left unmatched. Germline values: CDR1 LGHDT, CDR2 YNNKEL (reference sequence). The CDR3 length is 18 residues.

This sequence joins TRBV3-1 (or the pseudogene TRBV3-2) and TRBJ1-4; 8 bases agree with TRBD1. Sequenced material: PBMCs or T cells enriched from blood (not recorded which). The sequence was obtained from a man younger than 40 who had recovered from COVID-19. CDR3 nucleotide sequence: TGTGCCAGCAGCCAAGACATAGTCCCACAGGGGGTTAATGAAAAACTGTTTTTT. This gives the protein CASSQDIVPQGVNEKLFF.